This T cell receptor (beta chain) was sequenced during a study of blood T cell repertoires in COVID-19. Background on the study: Whether acute or convalescent, the COVID-19 samples came from the United States, Italy and Spain. Sources were T cells, B-cell-depleted T cells, or PBMCs; the material itself was cDNA or gDNA.

V shed 6 bases and J 5 bases; nucleotides not matched to a gene: 10. This CDR3 comprises 15 residues. Looked up from germline, CDR1 is LNHDA and CDR2 is SQIVND (reference sequence). Assay used: immunoSEQ multiplex PCR; TCRdb lists only in-frame clones, some missing. The sample includes tens of thousands of clones, 80% to 85% of them seen just once. This chain joins TRBV19 and TRBJ2-7, with TRBD1 identical over 10 bases. This clonotype originated in a man older than 75 with COVID-19, enrolled during active disease. The source material was peripheral blood. The CDR3 loop is CASRRGQGGNHEQYF. In DNA form, the CDR3 reads TGTGCCAGTAGACGAGGACAGGGGGGGAACCACGAGCAGTACTTC. Full variable domain (rest looked up from reference TRBV19 and TRBJ2-7): DGGITQSPKYLFRKEGQNVTLSCEQNLNHDAMYWYRQDPGQGLRLIYYSQIVNDFQKGDIAEGYSVSREKKESFPLTVTSAQKNPTAFYLCASRRGQGGNHEQYFGPGTRLTVT.